One sample yielded the 5 T cell receptor beta chains listed below, sequenced in a study of cytomegalovirus exposure and HLA in healthy donors. 60 Vbeta and 13 Jbeta primers were used in PCR. Libraries were prepared by immunoSEQ multiplex PCR; TCRdb keeps only in-frame clonotypes and omits some of them. The table lists about 43,000 clones, roughly half of them singletons. The sequencing input was PBMCs. Receptors originate from a man in his sixties in good health and CMV-seronegative.

This clone came up once. V gene TRBV18 combines with J gene TRBJ2-3; D perhaps matches TRBD2 (5 bases). Deletions cut 2 bases from V and 4 bases from J, with 10 bases between. Germline CDR1 and CDR2: KGHSH and LQKENI. The CDR3 is 14 amino acids. In DNA form, the CDR3 reads TGTGCCAGCTCACCAACGGGGAGTGCAGATACGCAGTATTTT. Amino acids: CASSPTGSADTQYF.

In DNA, the CDR3 is TGTGCCATCAGCGGACAGGGTTCAGGCACTAATGAAAAACTGTTTTTT. It encodes CAISGQGSGTNEKLFF. The rearrangement joins TRBV10-3 to TRBJ1-4; 8 nucleotides match TRBD1. The germline V gene has CDR1 ENHRY and CDR2 SYGVKD. V trimming: 6 bases; J trimming: 2 bases; junction bases outside the gene matches: 8. The CDR3 has 16 amino acids.

The chain joins TRBV11-1 to TRBJ2-7, with 12 bases aligning to TRBD1. CDR3 length: 15 amino acids. Germline V gene data show CDR1 as SGHAT and CDR2 as FQDESV (reference sequence). V shed 5 bases and J 0 bases; nucleotides not matched to a gene: 2. DNA of the CDR3: TGTGCCAGCAGCGCGGGACAGGGGGCCTCCTACGAGCAGTACTTC. Encoded protein: CASSAGQGASYEQYF.

The chain is built from TRBV5-1 and TRBJ1-5; no clear D. The CDR3 extends over 14 amino acids. Trimming cost V 0 bases and J 6 bases, with 10 bases left between them. Germline V gene lookup returns CDR1 SGHRS and CDR2 YFSETQ. CDR3 loop: CASSLAGAGQPQHF. CDR3 coding DNA: TGCGCCAGCAGCTTGGCCGGAGCGGGTCAGCCCCAGCATTTT. Based on the CDR3 plus reference TRBV5-1 and TRBJ1-5, the full variable domain is KAGVTQTPRYLIKTRGQQVTLSCSPISGHRSVSWYQQTPGQGLQFLFEYFSETQRNKGNFPGRFSGRQFSNSRSEMNVSTLELGDSALYLCASSLAGAGQPQHFGDGTRLSIL.

The chain couples TRBV9 to TRBJ2-1; no definite D call. Germline CDR1 SGDLS, CDR2 YYNGEE. Trimming took 4 bases from V and 6 from J, leaving 8 bases between them. This CDR3 has 12 residues. The CDR3 here is CASSPISNEQFF. CDR3 nucleotide sequence: TGTGCCAGCAGCCCTATAAGCAATGAGCAGTTCTTC.